The present TCR beta chain was sequenced within a study of blood T cell repertoires in COVID-19. Study-wide background: T cells, B-cell-depleted T cells, or PBMCs supplied cDNA or gDNA.

Details on this clone: Relative to the germline gene, one junction end is altered; a read error may explain this.

Data came from immunoSEQ multiplex PCR; TCRdb stores just in-frame clones and leaves some out. The data hold 180,000 or so clones, with approximately 87% observed a single time. Germline-derived CDR1 and CDR2 are SGHAT and FQNNGV. The CDR3 loop spans 11 amino acids. The sequencing sample was made of peripheral blood. The source is a woman aged 55-70 years with COVID-19, enrolled during active disease. The chain couples TRBV11-2 to TRBJ2-1; no clear D. The CDR3 region is CASSSNNEQFF. The CDR3 DNA reads TGTGCCAGCAGCTCCAACAATGAGCAGTTCTTC.